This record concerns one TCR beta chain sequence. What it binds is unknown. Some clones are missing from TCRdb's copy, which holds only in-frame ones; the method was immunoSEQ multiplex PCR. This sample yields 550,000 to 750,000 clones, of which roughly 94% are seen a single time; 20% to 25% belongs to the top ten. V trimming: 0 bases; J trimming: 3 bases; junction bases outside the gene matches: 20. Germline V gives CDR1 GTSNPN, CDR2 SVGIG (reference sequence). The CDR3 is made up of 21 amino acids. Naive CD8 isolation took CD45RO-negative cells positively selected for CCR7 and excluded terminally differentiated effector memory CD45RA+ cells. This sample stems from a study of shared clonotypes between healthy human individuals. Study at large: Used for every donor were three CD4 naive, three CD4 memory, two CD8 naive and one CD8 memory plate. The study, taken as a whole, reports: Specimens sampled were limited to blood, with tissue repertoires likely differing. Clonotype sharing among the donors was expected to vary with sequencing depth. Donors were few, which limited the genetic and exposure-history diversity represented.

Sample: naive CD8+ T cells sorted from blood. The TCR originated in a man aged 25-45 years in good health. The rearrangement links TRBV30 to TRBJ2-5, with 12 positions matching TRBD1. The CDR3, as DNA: TGTGCCTGGAGTGTATTCCTAGGCGCGGGACAGGGGGCCGCATTAGAAGAGACCCAGTACTTC. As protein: CAWSVFLGAGQGAALEETQYF. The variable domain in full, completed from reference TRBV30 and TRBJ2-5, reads SQTIHQWPATLVQPVGSPLSLECTVEGTSNPNLYWYRQAAGRGLQLLFYSVGIGQISSEVPQNLSASRPQDRQFILSSKKLLLSDSGFYLCAWSVFLGAGQGAALEETQYFGPGTRLLVL.